This record concerns one T cell receptor beta chain sequence. The target antigen is unknown. This sample is drawn from a study of cytomegalovirus exposure and HLA in healthy donors. Study results and caveats: V segments that were indistinguishable, TRBV6-2 and TRBV6-3 among them, were omitted from analysis. A later analysis linked a missense DCLRE1C variant to TCR beta V- and J-gene trimming. Earlier findings revealed that most TCR beta V segments proved productive either about 90% or about 30% of the time.

The V end lost 1 base, the J end lost 7 bases, and 17 bases lay between the germline ends. The V gene's germline CDR1 is KGHSH and CDR2 LQKENI. The CDR3 contains 15 residues. It was with 60 Vbeta and 13 Jbeta primers that the PCR ran. Libraries were prepared by immunoSEQ multiplex PCR; TCRdb keeps only in-frame clonotypes and omits some of them. The sample has about 120,000 clones; approximately 74% are singletons. The clonotype was recovered from a man aged 35 to 55 in good health and CMV-seropositive. The sequenced sample was PBMCs. The V call is TRBV18, the J call TRBJ2-7, with D hard to call. The CDR3 reads CASSPLDNGLGEQYF. Here the CDR3 DNA reads TGTGCCAGCTCACCACTCGATAACGGCCTCGGGGAGCAGTACTTC.